A selection of T cell receptor beta chains follows, all from one sample in a study of response to subunit inactivated influenza vaccine. TCRdb called the RT-PCR reads again in MiXCR, with one record for every CDR3 protein. The data contain roughly 550,000 distinct CDR3 sequences, 20% to 25% of them singletons. Separately, the same data were catalogued under a study of T cells expressing NK-cell markers.

Sequencing was performed on CD4+ T cells sorted from PBMCs, taken 11 to 12 days after vaccination. Every receptor here comes from a man aged 50 to 59 who received an inactivated influenza vaccine. The CDR3 runs from the conserved cysteine through the conserved F or W. The order of the fields is D gene, J gene, V gene, clone size, CDR3 DNA, CDR3 protein. D genes are given only for firm matches. Size tells how often a clone was seen (once, few, many) or the class of an expanded clone, and some rows leave it out.

D: TRBD1
J: TRBJ1-2
V: TRBV28
size: .
DNA: TGTGCCAGCAGACCCCGACAGGGGGCAAGTGGCTACACCTTC
CDR3: CASRPRQGASGYTF

D: TRBD1
J: TRBJ2-6
V: TRBV6-2/TRBV6-3
size: few
DNA: TGTGCCAGCAGTTATTTCGGGACAGGGATGGCTGGGGCCAACGTCCTGACTTTC
CDR3: CASSYFGTGMAGANVLTF

D: .
J: TRBJ2-7
V: TRBV3-1
size: .
DNA: TGTGCCAGCAGCCAAGAGGTCACTTCCTACGAGCAGTACTTC
CDR3: CASSQEVTSYEQYF

D: TRBD2
J: TRBJ2-3
V: TRBV4-2
size: .
DNA: TGTGCCAGCAGCCAAGTCCGGACTAGCGGGAGGACAGATACGCAGTATTTT
CDR3: CASSQVRTSGRTDTQYF

D: .
J: TRBJ2-3
V: TRBV5-1
size: few
DNA: TGCGCCAGCAGCTTTTACGAGGTCACAGATACGCAGTATTTT
CDR3: CASSFYEVTDTQYF

D: .
J: TRBJ2-6
V: TRBV3-1
size: .
DNA: TGTGCCAGCAGCGCTAGGTTACCTGGGGCCAACGTCCTGACTTTC
CDR3: CASSARLPGANVLTF

D: .
J: TRBJ1-3
V: TRBV2
size: .
DNA: TGTGCCAGCAGTCCAAGGAAGAGCTCTGGAAACACCATATATTTT
CDR3: CASSPRKSSGNTIYF

D: TRBD2
J: TRBJ2-7
V: TRBV7-3
size: .
DNA: TGTGCCAGCAGCTTACGAGCGGGAGATTTCGAGCAGTACTTC
CDR3: CASSLRAGDFEQYF

D: .
J: TRBJ2-1
V: TRBV5-1
size: .
DNA: TGCGCCAGCAGCTTACCTGACAGCGGAGAGCAGTTCTTC
CDR3: CASSLPDSGEQFF

D: .
J: TRBJ2-7
V: TRBV25-1
size: .
DNA: TGTGCCAGCAGTAAAGGTATAAGAACGCCCTACCACGAGCAGTACTTC
CDR3: CASSKGIRTPYHEQYF

D: TRBD1
J: TRBJ1-2
V: TRBV12-3/TRBV12-4
size: many
DNA: TGTGCCAGCAAACCTACCGGGACAGGGAACTATGGCTACACCTTC
CDR3: CASKPTGTGNYGYTF

D: TRBD1
J: TRBJ2-2
V: TRBV24-1
size: .
DNA: TGTGCCACCAGTGGCTCCGGACAGGGAGCGAACACCGGGGAGCTGTTTTTT
CDR3: CATSGSGQGANTGELFF

D: .
J: TRBJ2-7
V: TRBV6-5
size: few
DNA: TGTGCCAGCAGTTATGGTCTCGGCGAGCAGTACTTC
CDR3: CASSYGLGEQYF

D: TRBD1
J: TRBJ1-2
V: TRBV29-1
size: .
DNA: TGCAGCGCTACCGGGACAGCCCATGGCTACACCTTC
CDR3: CSATGTAHGYTF

D: .
J: TRBJ2-7
V: TRBV29-1
size: few
DNA: TGCAGCGTTGAAGATCGATCGGGACACTCCTACGAGCAGTACTTC
CDR3: CSVEDRSGHSYEQYF

D: .
J: TRBJ2-4
V: TRBV28
size: .
DNA: TGTGCCAGCAGCGCCAAAGGGACACGGGAAAACATTCAGTACTTC
CDR3: CASSAKGTRENIQYF

D: TRBD1
J: TRBJ1-5
V: TRBV12-3/TRBV12-4
size: few
DNA: TGTGCCACCAAAACAGGGGACAATCAGCCCCAGCATTTT
CDR3: CATKTGDNQPQHF

D: .
J: TRBJ2-2
V: TRBV28
size: few
DNA: TGTGCCAGCAGCCAAAATTTTCCGAGGAACACCGGGGAGCTGTTTTTT
CDR3: CASSQNFPRNTGELFF

D: .
J: TRBJ1-1
V: TRBV29-1
size: .
DNA: TGCAGCGTTGATTGGGGGGTGGGCACTGAAGCTTTCTTT
CDR3: CSVDWGVGTEAFF

D: TRBD1
J: TRBJ1-6
V: TRBV14
size: .
DNA: TGTGCCAGCAGCCAAGCCAGGGGGCTTTCACCCCTCCACTTT
CDR3: CASSQARGLSPLHF

D: .
J: TRBJ2-5
V: TRBV7-8
size: few
DNA: TGTGCCAGTAGTGCGATGGAGACCCAGTACTTC
CDR3: CASSAMETQYF

D: TRBD2
J: TRBJ2-1
V: TRBV29-1
size: many
DNA: TGCAGCGTTGACCCGGGACTAGGCAATGAGCAGTTCTTC
CDR3: CSVDPGLGNEQFF

D: TRBD1
J: TRBJ1-1
V: TRBV27
size: .
DNA: TGTGCCAGCAGTATAAGAACAGGGGTCACTGAAGCTTTCTTT
CDR3: CASSIRTGVTEAFF

D: TRBD2
J: TRBJ2-2
V: TRBV5-1
size: few
DNA: TGCGCCAGCAGCCCCGGGACTAGCAGTCTCGGGGAGCTGTTTTTT
CDR3: CASSPGTSSLGELFF

D: .
J: TRBJ2-7
V: TRBV28
size: many
DNA: TGTGCCAGCAGCTCCGACCGTCGACCCTCCTACGAGCAGTACTTC
CDR3: CASSSDRRPSYEQYF

D: .
J: TRBJ2-3
V: TRBV10-3
size: few
DNA: TGTGCCATCAGTCCAAGGTCCCTTGGGATCACAGATACGCAGTATTTT
CDR3: CAISPRSLGITDTQYF

D: .
J: TRBJ2-5
V: TRBV15
size: few
DNA: TGTGCCACCAGCAGAGTGAAGGGAAGGGAGACCCAGTACTTC
CDR3: CATSRVKGRETQYF

D: .
J: TRBJ2-7
V: TRBV2
size: few
DNA: TGTGCCACCGTGGGGCGACCCACCTACGAGCAGTACTTC
CDR3: CATVGRPTYEQYF

D: TRBD2
J: TRBJ2-1
V: TRBV4-3
size: many
DNA: TGCGCCAGCAGCCAAAGACGAGGGACTAGCGGGATTACGACCTACAATGAGCAGTTCTTC
CDR3: CASSQRRGTSGITTYNEQFF

D: .
J: TRBJ1-2
V: TRBV15
size: few
DNA: TGTGCCACCAGCTATTACTACGACAGCAAGTATGGCTACACCTTC
CDR3: CATSYYYDSKYGYTF

D: .
J: TRBJ2-4
V: TRBV28
size: few
DNA: TGTGCCAGCAGTTTAGGAAATTTCCACATTCAGTACTTC
CDR3: CASSLGNFHIQYF

D: .
J: TRBJ2-3
V: TRBV4-2
size: .
DNA: TGTGCCAGCAGCCAAGATGGGGGTGTCGCAGATACGCAGTATTTT
CDR3: CASSQDGGVADTQYF

D: .
J: TRBJ2-1
V: TRBV29-1
size: .
DNA: TGCAGCGTTGAGTACCGGGACGGGAACAATGAGCAGTTCTTC
CDR3: CSVEYRDGNNEQFF

D: .
J: TRBJ2-5
V: TRBV7-9
size: .
DNA: TGTGCCAGCAGGGAGGGAGGATCAGAGACCCAGTACTTC
CDR3: CASREGGSETQYF

D: .
J: TRBJ2-3
V: TRBV5-1
size: .
DNA: TGCGCCAGCAGGTCTACGGGAGATACGCAGTATTTT
CDR3: CASRSTGDTQYF

D: TRBD1
J: TRBJ2-6
V: TRBV20-1
size: few
DNA: TGCAGTGCTTCACAGGGGGCGCTTTCTGGGGCCAACGTCCTGACTTTC
CDR3: CSASQGALSGANVLTF

D: TRBD1
J: TRBJ2-2
V: TRBV27
size: few
DNA: TGTGCCAGCAGTCGGACAGGGGTTCTCCCCGGGGAGCTGTTTTTT
CDR3: CASSRTGVLPGELFF

D: TRBD2
J: TRBJ2-3
V: TRBV5-5
size: few
DNA: TGTGCCAGCAGCTTGGGACTAGCGAGTAGCACAGATACGCAGTATTTT
CDR3: CASSLGLASSTDTQYF

D: .
J: TRBJ2-6
V: TRBV6-5
size: .
DNA: TGTGCCAGCAGTTACTCGATTAGGCCTGGGGCCAACGTCCTGACTTTC
CDR3: CASSYSIRPGANVLTF

D: .
J: TRBJ2-2
V: TRBV5-1
size: .
DNA: TGCGCCAGCAGCATCGGTGTAGCAGCGAAGACCGGGGAGCTGTTTTTT
CDR3: CASSIGVAAKTGELFF

D: .
J: TRBJ2-7
V: TRBV12-3/TRBV12-4
size: many
DNA: TGTGCCAGCAGTTTATTGGGGAACCTCTACGAGCAGTACTTC
CDR3: CASSLLGNLYEQYF

D: .
J: TRBJ2-1
V: TRBV6-5
size: few
DNA: TGTGCCAGCAGTTACTCGCCACGTAGCTTGGGCAATGAGCAGTTCTTC
CDR3: CASSYSPRSLGNEQFF

D: .
J: TRBJ2-3
V: TRBV4-3
size: few
DNA: TGCGCCAGCAGCCAAGAGCGGCATTGGGTAGATACGCAGTATTTT
CDR3: CASSQERHWVDTQYF

D: .
J: TRBJ2-6
V: TRBV12-3/TRBV12-4
size: .
DNA: TGTGCCAGCAGTATCCGGAGCTCTGGGGCCAACGTCCTGACTTTC
CDR3: CASSIRSSGANVLTF

D: .
J: TRBJ2-3
V: TRBV5-1
size: few
DNA: TGCGCCACCAACAAGGGGGGCAGCACAGATACGCAGTATTTT
CDR3: CATNKGGSTDTQYF

D: .
J: TRBJ2-6
V: TRBV6-2/TRBV6-3
size: .
DNA: TGTGCCAGCACCCACTGGCTACCCAGCTCTGGGGCCAACGTCCTGACTTTC
CDR3: CASTHWLPSSGANVLTF

D: .
J: TRBJ2-7
V: TRBV7-8
size: .
DNA: TGTGCCAGCAGCCTCCGGGACAAGGCTTACGAGCAGTACTTC
CDR3: CASSLRDKAYEQYF

D: .
J: TRBJ2-3
V: TRBV5-1
size: .
DNA: TGCGCCAGCAGACCCGACGGGGCGGCGGCAGATACGCAGTATTTT
CDR3: CASRPDGAAADTQYF

D: TRBD2
J: TRBJ2-7
V: TRBV11-2
size: few
DNA: TGTGCCAGCAGGGCCGGGACTAGCGGGAGAACCTACGAGCAGTACTTC
CDR3: CASRAGTSGRTYEQYF

D: .
J: TRBJ2-7
V: TRBV6-5
size: .
DNA: TGTGCCAGCAGTTACTCGAATGGGGGTGGGGGGTTAAGCTACGAGCAGTACTTC
CDR3: CASSYSNGGGGLSYEQYF

D: .
J: TRBJ2-5
V: TRBV5-1
size: few
DNA: TGCGCCAGCAGCTTGGAACCTAGAAGGGAGACCCAGTACTTC
CDR3: CASSLEPRRETQYF

D: .
J: TRBJ2-7
V: TRBV5-1
size: few
DNA: TGCGCCAGCAGCTTAACTAGTGGTCAAAGCTACGAGCAGTACTTC
CDR3: CASSLTSGQSYEQYF

D: .
J: TRBJ1-4
V: TRBV7-9
size: few
DNA: TGTGCCAGCAGCATGACCTCCGGGACCCAGAATGAAAAACTGTTTTTT
CDR3: CASSMTSGTQNEKLFF

D: .
J: TRBJ2-7
V: TRBV2
size: .
DNA: TGTGCCAGCAGCCACAGAGGCCACTCCTACGAGCAGTACTTC
CDR3: CASSHRGHSYEQYF

D: .
J: TRBJ2-1
V: TRBV12-3/TRBV12-4
size: .
DNA: TGTGCCAGCACCGAACCCGGGACTTCGGTCAATGAGCAGTTCTTC
CDR3: CASTEPGTSVNEQFF

D: .
J: TRBJ2-1
V: TRBV7-2
size: few
DNA: TGTGCCAGCAGCCCGAGCAGGAGAGGGCAGTTCTTC
CDR3: CASSPSRRGQFF

D: .
J: TRBJ2-6
V: TRBV7-9
size: .
DNA: TGTGCCAGCAGCCTCACCGCACGGGCGGAGGCCAACGTCCTGACTTTC
CDR3: CASSLTARAEANVLTF

D: .
J: TRBJ1-6
V: TRBV10-3
size: many
DNA: TGTGCCATCAGTGAGGGTCGGGGGTCACCCCTCCACTTT
CDR3: CAISEGRGSPLHF

D: TRBD1
J: TRBJ2-3
V: TRBV6-2/TRBV6-3
size: .
DNA: TGTGCCAGCAGTTACCCCGCGACAGGGGTAAGCACAGATACGCAGTATTTT
CDR3: CASSYPATGVSTDTQYF